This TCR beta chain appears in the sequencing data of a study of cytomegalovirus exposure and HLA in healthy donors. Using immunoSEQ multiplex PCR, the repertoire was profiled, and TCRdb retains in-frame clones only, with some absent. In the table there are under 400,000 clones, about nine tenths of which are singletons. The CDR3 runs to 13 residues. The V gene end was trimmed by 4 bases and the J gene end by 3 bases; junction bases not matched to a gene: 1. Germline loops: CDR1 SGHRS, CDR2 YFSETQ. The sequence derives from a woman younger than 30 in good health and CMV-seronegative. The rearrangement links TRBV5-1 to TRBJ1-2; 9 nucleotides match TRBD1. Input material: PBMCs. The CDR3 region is CASSRTGDYGYTF. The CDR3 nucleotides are TGCGCCAGCAGCCGGACAGGGGACTATGGCTACACCTTC. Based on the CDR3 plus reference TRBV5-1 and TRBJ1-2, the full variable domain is KAGVTQTPRYLIKTRGQQVTLSCSPISGHRSVSWYQQTPGQGLQFLFEYFSETQRNKGNFPGRFSGRQFSNSRSEMNVSTLELGDSALYLCASSRTGDYGYTFGSGTRLTVV.